This TCR delta chain is from a study of gamma-delta chains in newborns, infants, children. Turning to the study itself: Polyclonal expansion of innate γδ T cells after birth follows microbial exposure.

This clone was seen a few times. One end of the junction is discordant with germline, which a read error may explain. The sample carries other DNA sequences with the same CDR3. TCRdb used CATT to re-call clones from the reads. This sample has roughly 3,400 delta-chain clones; around 1.2% occur once, and the top ten carry more than 20%. Germline assignment: CDR1 GEAIGNYY and CDR2 EKD. This CDR3 is built from 17 residues. This receptor was taken from a child who was a newborn, infant or young child, either healthy, febrile or measles-vaccinated (not recorded which). The V gene is TRDV2, the J gene TRDJ3, with 9 bases identical to TRDD3. The specimen was blood. Here the CDR3 reads CACDTGGRSWDIRQMFF. The CDR3, as DNA: TGTGCCTGCGACACTGGGGGACGGTCCTGGGACATCCGACAGATGTTTTTC.